This T cell receptor (beta chain) was identified in a study of regulatory T cells in long-lasting Graves disease. Regarding this clonotype: The target antigen is unknown.

CDR1 MGHRA and CDR2 YSYEKL come from the germline V gene. The trim removed 1 base at V and 0 bases at J, leaving 8 bases unmatched. The CDR3 runs to 18 residues. This sample's time point: newly diagnosed GD, antithyroid drugs for less than 3 months. TCR sequences were obtained from RNA taken from PBMCs. Notes on the study in general: Patients with persistent disease showed a bias toward TRBV28, TRBJ1-2 and TRBJ2-5. Between persistent patients, more than 2,500 public clonotypes were shared, exceeding the approximately 870 shared between new patients.

For TCR beta, libraries came from iRepertoire HTBI primers and Arm-PCR of CDR3 regions. TCRdb itself ran the multiplex PCR reads through MiXCR, one entry per CDR3 protein. This table holds more than 400,000 distinct CDR3 sequences, about a sixth found once. These data were also reused for a study on T cells in Graves' hyperthyroidism and ophthalmopathy. From that report: With the HTBI primer set, the TCR CDR3 went through a first round of RT-PCR.

The specimen comprised peripheral blood mononuclear cells (PBMCs), sampled at new diagnosis, from a patient treated with antithyroid drugs. The clonotype originates from a woman aged 30 to 39 with Graves disease. The chain is built from TRBV4-1 and TRBJ1-5; 8 bases are shared with TRBD1. CDR3 in DNA: TGCGCCAGCAGCCAAGTTAGGACAGGGCTAGTTAGCAATCAGCCCCAGCATTTT. It translates to CASSQVRTGLVSNQPQHF.